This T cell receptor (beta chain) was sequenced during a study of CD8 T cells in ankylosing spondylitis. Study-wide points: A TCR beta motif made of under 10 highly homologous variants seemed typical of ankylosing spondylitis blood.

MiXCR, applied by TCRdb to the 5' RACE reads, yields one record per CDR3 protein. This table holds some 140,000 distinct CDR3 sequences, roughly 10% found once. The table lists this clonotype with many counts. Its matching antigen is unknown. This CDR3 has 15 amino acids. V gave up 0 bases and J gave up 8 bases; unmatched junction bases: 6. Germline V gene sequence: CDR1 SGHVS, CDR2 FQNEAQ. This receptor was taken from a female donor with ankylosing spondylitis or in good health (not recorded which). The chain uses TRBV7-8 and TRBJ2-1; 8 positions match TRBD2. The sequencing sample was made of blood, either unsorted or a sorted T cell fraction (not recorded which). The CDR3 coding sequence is TGTGCCAGCAGCTTAGCCCCGGGACTAGGGGATGAGCAGTTCTTC. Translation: CASSLAPGLGDEQFF.